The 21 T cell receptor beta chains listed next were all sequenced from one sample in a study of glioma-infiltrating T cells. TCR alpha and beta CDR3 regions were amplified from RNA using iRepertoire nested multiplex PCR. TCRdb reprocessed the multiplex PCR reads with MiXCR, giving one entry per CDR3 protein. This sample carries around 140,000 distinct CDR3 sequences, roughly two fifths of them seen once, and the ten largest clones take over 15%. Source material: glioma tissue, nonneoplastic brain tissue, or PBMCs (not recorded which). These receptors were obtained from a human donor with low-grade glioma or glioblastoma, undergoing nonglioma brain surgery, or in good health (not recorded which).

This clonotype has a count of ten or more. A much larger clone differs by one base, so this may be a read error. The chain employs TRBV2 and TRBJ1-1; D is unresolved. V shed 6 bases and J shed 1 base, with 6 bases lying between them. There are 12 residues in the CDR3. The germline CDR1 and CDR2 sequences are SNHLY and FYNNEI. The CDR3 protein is CASRKGNTEAFF. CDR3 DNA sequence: TGTGCCAGCAGGAAGGGGAACACTGAAGCTTTCTTT.

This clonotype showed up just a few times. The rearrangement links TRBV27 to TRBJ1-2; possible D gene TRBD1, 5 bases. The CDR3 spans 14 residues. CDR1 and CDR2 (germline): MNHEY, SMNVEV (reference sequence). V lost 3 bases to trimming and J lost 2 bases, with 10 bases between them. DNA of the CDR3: TGTGCCAGCAGTTTTCGGGGGACGAACTATGGCTACACCTTC. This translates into CASSFRGTNYGYTF.

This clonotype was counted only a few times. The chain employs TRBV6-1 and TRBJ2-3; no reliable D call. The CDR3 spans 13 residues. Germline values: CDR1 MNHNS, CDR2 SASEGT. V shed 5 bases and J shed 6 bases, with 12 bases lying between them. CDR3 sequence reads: CASSRSPVDTQYF. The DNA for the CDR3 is TGTGCCAGCAGTAGATCACCCGTCGATACGCAGTATTTT.

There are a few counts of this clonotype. CDR3: CSARGADWGVEQYF. The CDR3 nucleotides read TGCAGTGCTAGAGGGGCGGACTGGGGGGTAGAGCAGTACTTC. The genes are TRBV20-1 and TRBJ2-7, with D perhaps TRBD2 (6 bases). This CDR3 comprises 14 residues. Germline V gene sequence: CDR1 DFQATT, CDR2 SNEGSKA (reference sequence). The ends were cut back, 1 base at V and 7 bases at J, with 17 bases in the middle.

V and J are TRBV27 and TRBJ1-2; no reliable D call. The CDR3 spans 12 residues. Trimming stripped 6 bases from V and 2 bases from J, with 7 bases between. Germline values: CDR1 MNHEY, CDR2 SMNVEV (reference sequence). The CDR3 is CASSRTNYGYTF. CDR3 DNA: TGTGCCAGCAGCCGTACCAACTATGGCTACACCTTC.

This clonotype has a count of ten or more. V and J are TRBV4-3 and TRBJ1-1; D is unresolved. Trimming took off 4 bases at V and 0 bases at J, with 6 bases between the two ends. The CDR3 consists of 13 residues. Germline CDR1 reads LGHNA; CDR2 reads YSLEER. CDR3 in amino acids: CASSRSVNTEAFF. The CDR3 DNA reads TGCGCCAGCAGCCGAAGCGTGAACACTGAAGCTTTCTTT.

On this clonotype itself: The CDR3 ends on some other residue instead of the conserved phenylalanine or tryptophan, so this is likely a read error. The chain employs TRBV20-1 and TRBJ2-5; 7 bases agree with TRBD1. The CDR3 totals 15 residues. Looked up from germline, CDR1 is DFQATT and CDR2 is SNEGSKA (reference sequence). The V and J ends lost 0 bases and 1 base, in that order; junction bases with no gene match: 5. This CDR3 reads CSARDAGTAQETQYL. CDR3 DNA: TGCAGTGCTAGAGACGCCGGGACAGCCCAAGAGACCCAGTACCTC.

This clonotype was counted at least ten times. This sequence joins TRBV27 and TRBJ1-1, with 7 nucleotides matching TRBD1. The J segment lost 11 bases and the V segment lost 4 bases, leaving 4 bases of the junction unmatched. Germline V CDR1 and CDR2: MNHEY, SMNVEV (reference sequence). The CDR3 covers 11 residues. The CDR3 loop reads CASSYRGTAFF. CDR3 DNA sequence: TGTGCCAGCAGTTACAGGGGTACTGCTTTCTTT.

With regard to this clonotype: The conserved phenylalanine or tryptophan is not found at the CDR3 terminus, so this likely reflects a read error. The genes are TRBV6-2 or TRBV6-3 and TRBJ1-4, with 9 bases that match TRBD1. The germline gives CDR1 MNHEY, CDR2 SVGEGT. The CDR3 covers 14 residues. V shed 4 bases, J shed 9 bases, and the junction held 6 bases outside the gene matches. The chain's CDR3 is CASSLTGGSKKLFL. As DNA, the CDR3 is TGTGCCAGCAGTTTGACAGGGGGATCAAAAAAACTGTTTCTT.

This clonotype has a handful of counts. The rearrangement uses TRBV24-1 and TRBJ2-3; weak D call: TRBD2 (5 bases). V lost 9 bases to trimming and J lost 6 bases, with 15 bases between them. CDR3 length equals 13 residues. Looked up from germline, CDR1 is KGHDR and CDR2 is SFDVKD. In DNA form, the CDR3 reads TGTGCCACCCTTGCCGCGGGCGATGATACGCAGTATTTT. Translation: CATLAAGDDTQYF.

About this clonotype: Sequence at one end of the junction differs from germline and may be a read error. The CDR3 region has the DNA TGTTCCAGCAGCACGATACAGGGTACTTTAATCACAGATACGCAGTATTTT. This translates into CSSSTIQGTLITDTQYF. V gene TRBV27 combines with J gene TRBJ2-3, with TRBD1 as a possible D gene (6 bases). Per germline, CDR1 MNHEY and CDR2 SMNVEV (reference sequence). This CDR3 has 17 amino acids.

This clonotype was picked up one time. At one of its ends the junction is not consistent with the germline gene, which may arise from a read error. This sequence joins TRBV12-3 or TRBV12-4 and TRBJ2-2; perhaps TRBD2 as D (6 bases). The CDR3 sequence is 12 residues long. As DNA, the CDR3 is TGTGCCAGCAGTCTCGACCGCGGGGAGCTGGTTTTT. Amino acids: CASSLDRGELVF.

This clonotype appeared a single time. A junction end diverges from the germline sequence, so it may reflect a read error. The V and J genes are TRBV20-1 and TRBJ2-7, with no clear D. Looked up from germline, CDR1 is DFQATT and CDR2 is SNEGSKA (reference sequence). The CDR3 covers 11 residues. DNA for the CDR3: TGCAGTGCCCCGGACCTTTACGAGGAGTACTTC. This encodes CSAPDLYEEYF.

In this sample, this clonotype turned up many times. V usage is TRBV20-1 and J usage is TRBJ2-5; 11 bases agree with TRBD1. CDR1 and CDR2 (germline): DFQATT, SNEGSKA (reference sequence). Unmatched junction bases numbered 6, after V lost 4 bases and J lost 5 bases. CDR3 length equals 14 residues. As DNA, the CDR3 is TGCAGTGCTAATGGACAGGGGGCTATGGAGACCCAGTACTTC. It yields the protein CSANGQGAMETQYF.

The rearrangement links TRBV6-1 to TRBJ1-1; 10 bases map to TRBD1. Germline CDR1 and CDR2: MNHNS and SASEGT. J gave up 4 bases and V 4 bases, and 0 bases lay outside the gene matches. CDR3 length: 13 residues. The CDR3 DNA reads TGTGCCAGCAGTGGACAGGGGGCCACTGAAGCTTTCTTT. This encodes CASSGQGATEAFF.

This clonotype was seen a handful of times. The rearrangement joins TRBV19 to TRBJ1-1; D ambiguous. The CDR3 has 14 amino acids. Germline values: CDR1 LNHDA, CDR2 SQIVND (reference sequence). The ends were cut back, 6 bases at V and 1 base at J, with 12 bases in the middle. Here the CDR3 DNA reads TGTGCCAGTAGGACAACTGTGGGGAACACTGAAGCTTTCTTT. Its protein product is CASRTTVGNTEAFF.

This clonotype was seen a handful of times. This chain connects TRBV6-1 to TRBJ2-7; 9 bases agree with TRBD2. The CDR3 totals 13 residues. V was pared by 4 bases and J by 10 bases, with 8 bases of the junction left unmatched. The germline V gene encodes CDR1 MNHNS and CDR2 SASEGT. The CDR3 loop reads CASSGAGGAEQYF. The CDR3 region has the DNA TGTGCCAGCAGTGGCGCGGGGGGGGCCGAACAGTACTTC.

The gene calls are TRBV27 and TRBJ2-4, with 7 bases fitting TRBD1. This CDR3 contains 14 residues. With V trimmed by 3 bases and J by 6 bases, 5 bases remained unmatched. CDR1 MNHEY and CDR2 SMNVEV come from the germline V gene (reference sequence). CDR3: CASSLEYRGNIQYF. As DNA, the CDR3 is TGTGCCAGCAGTTTGGAATACAGGGGAAACATTCAGTACTTC.

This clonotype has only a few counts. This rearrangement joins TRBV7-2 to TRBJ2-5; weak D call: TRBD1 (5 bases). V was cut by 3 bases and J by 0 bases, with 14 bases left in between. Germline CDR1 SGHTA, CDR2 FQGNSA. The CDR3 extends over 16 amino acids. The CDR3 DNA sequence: TGTGCCAGCAGCTTGGGGCCAGGCGAGTACCAAGAGACCCAGTACTTC. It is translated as CASSLGPGEYQETQYF.

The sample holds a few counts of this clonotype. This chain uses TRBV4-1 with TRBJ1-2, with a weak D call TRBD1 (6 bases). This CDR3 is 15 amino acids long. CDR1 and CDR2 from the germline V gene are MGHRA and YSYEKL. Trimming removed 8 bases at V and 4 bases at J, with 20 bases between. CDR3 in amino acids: CASSPSPGDGYGYTF. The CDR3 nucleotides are TGCGCCAGCTCACCTTCTCCAGGGGATGGCTATGGCTACACCTTC.

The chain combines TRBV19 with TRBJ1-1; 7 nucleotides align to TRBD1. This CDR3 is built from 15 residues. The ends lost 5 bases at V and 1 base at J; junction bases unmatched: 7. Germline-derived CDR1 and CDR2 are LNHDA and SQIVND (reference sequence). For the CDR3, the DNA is TGTGCCAGTAGTCCCCGACAGGGATGGAACACTGAAGCTTTCTTT. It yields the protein CASSPRQGWNTEAFF.